Listed below are T cell receptor beta chains from one sample, sequenced in a study of blood T cells in healthy people across ages. TCRdb reprocessed the 5' RACE reads with MiXCR, giving one entry per CDR3 protein. The sample has about 800,000 distinct CDR3 sequences, approximately 25% seen once. These sequences were also reported in another study, on T cells of mothers and their children.

Sample: blood. The source is a boy aged 5-17 years in good health. CDR3s include the opening cysteine and the closing phenylalanine or tryptophan. D genes are given only for firm matches. Part of the rows lack a size; the others show once, few, many or a class for expanded clones.

CDR3 protein,CDR3 DNA,clone size,J gene,D gene,V gene
CASSWDRTGDTQYF,TGTGCCAGCAGCTGGGACAGGACGGGAGATACGCAGTATTTT,.,TRBJ2-3,TRBD1,TRBV9
CASSPGTGGAYNEQFF,TGTGCCAGCAGCCCCGGGACAGGGGGCGCCTACAATGAGCAGTTCTTC,.,TRBJ2-1,TRBD1,TRBV5-5
CASSRGIDSYEQYF,TGTGCCAGCAGTCGGGGGATCGACTCCTACGAGCAGTACTTC,.,TRBJ2-7,.,TRBV9
CASSSQGTRIF,TGTGCCAGCAGCTCCCAGGGGACGCGGATTTTC,once,TRBJ2-7,.,TRBV27
CASSLSTTGGRTEAFF,TGTGCCAGCAGTTTATCGACCACAGGGGGCCGCACTGAAGCTTTCTTT,few,TRBJ1-1,TRBD1,TRBV27
CAGSEYQSGYTF,TGTGCCGGCAGTGAATATCAGAGTGGCTACACCTTC,few,TRBJ1-2,.,TRBV25-1
CASSQDLGTDKNYGYTF,TGCGCCAGCAGCCAAGATCTAGGGACAGACAAGAACTATGGCTACACCTTC,.,TRBJ1-2,TRBD1,TRBV4-1
CSAPTSGTETQYF,TGCAGTGCCCCGACTAGCGGGACCGAGACCCAGTACTTC,.,TRBJ2-5,TRBD2,TRBV20-1
CASALGLRPYEQYF,TGTGCCAGCGCCCTCGGTCTCAGGCCCTACGAGCAGTACTTC,few,TRBJ2-7,.,TRBV25-1
CATSDPTSVGYNEQFF,TGTGCCACCAGTGACCCAACTAGCGTGGGCTACAATGAGCAGTTCTTC,.,TRBJ2-1,TRBD2,TRBV24-1
CASSEGYLGEKLFF,TGTGCCAGCAGTGAAGGGTACCTGGGCGAAAAACTGTTTTTT,.,TRBJ1-4,.,TRBV2
CASSADGGTGFNEQYF,TGCGCCAGCAGCGCAGATGGCGGGACAGGGTTCAACGAGCAGTACTTC,once,TRBJ2-7,TRBD1,TRBV4-1
CASSQGHINEQFF,TGTGCCAGCAGCCAGGGACACATTAATGAGCAGTTCTTC,few,TRBJ2-1,.,TRBV14
CSVQGGPYGANVLTF,TGCAGCGTTCAGGGTGGTCCTTATGGGGCCAACGTCCTGACTTTC,.,TRBJ2-6,.,TRBV29-1
CASSKLREGPREQYF,TGTGCCAGCAGCAAATTGCGGGAGGGCCCCCGCGAGCAGTACTTC,few,TRBJ2-7,.,TRBV21-1
CASSFPGTGTDTQYF,TGTGCCAGCAGTTTTCCCGGGACAGGCACAGATACGCAGTATTTT,.,TRBJ2-3,TRBD1,TRBV28
CASSQADRDYEQYF,TGCGCCAGCAGCCAAGCGGACAGGGACTACGAGCAGTACTTC,few,TRBJ2-7,TRBD1,TRBV4-3
CASSQQGLAVNEQFF,TGTGCCAGCTCGCAACAGGGCCTGGCGGTCAATGAGCAGTTCTTC,.,TRBJ2-1,.,TRBV18
CASSSTGFEFF,TGTGCCAGCAGCTCTACAGGGTTTGAGTTCTTC,.,TRBJ2-1,.,TRBV11-2
CASSPEPGLAYLYEQYF,TGTGCCAGCAGCCCCGAGCCGGGACTAGCTTACCTCTACGAGCAGTACTTC,.,TRBJ2-7,TRBD2,TRBV11-2
CASSQYGSYNEQFF,TGCGCCAGCAGCCAGTATGGCTCCTACAATGAGCAGTTCTTC,.,TRBJ2-1,.,TRBV5-1
CASSQDWGGGGTEAFF,TGCGCCAGCAGCCAAGATTGGGGGGGAGGCGGCACTGAAGCTTTCTTT,.,TRBJ1-1,.,TRBV4-3
CSARPGLQATYEQYF,TGCAGTGCTAGGCCGGGACTCCAAGCTACCTACGAGCAGTACTTC,.,TRBJ2-7,.,TRBV20-1
CAISGGGREAFF,TGTGCCATCAGTGGGGGGGGCCGTGAAGCTTTCTTT,few,TRBJ1-1,.,TRBV10-3
CASSYSWGYEQYF,TGTGCCAGCAGTTACTCGTGGGGGTACGAGCAGTACTTC,many,TRBJ2-7,.,TRBV6-5
CASSLGGFSETQYF,TGTGCCAGCAGTTTAGGAGGGTTTAGTGAGACCCAGTACTTC,few,TRBJ2-5,.,TRBV12-3/TRBV12-4
CASSVGTINYGYTF,TGTGCCAGCAGCGTGGGCACCATTAACTATGGCTACACCTTC,few,TRBJ1-2,.,TRBV5-5
CASSSSWGEQYF,TGTGCCAGCAGCTCCTCATGGGGCGAGCAGTACTTC,many,TRBJ2-7,.,TRBV7-9
CASSEEGLGGMQQYF,TGTGCCAGCAGTGAAGAAGGACTCGGGGGGATGCAGCAGTACTTC,.,TRBJ2-7,TRBD2,TRBV2
CASSSFPELTNEKLFF,TGTGCCAGCAGTTCTTTCCCGGAACTCACTAATGAAAAACTGTTTTTT,.,TRBJ1-4,.,TRBV28
CASSQVLGGGYTF,TGCGCCAGCAGCCAAGTTCTCGGGGGTGGCTACACCTTC,few,TRBJ1-2,.,TRBV4-3
CASSWGQQNTEAFF,TGTGCCAGTAGCTGGGGACAGCAGAACACTGAAGCTTTCTTT,few,TRBJ1-1,TRBD1,TRBV19
CSALGQGDGYTF,TGCAGTGCCCTGGGACAGGGTGATGGCTACACCTTC,.,TRBJ1-2,TRBD1,TRBV20-1
CASSYRDSYKETQYF,TGTGCCAGCAGCTACAGGGACAGTTACAAAGAGACCCAGTACTTC,.,TRBJ2-5,TRBD1,TRBV5-6
CSAAGGPPNTIYF,TGCAGTGCGGCGGGGGGGCCTCCGAACACCATATATTTT,.,TRBJ1-3,.,TRBV20-1
CSARDGMGGAYEQYF,TGCAGTGCTAGAGATGGGATGGGGGGGGCCTACGAGCAGTACTTC,few,TRBJ2-7,TRBD2,TRBV20-1
CASTRGQGLHNEQFF,TGTGCCAGCACCCGGGGGCAGGGTTTACACAATGAGCAGTTCTTC,few,TRBJ2-1,.,TRBV12-3/TRBV12-4
CASSLGADQPQHF,TGTGCCAGCAGCTTAGGGGCAGATCAGCCCCAGCATTTT,few,TRBJ1-5,.,TRBV7-3
CASSARDREAGATVLTF,TGTGCCAGCAGCGCCCGAGACAGGGAGGCTGGGGCCACCGTCCTGACTTTC,.,TRBJ2-6,.,TRBV9
CASRLPGQGGETQYF,TGTGCCAGCAGATTACCGGGACAGGGAGGCGAGACCCAGTACTTC,few,TRBJ2-5,TRBD1,TRBV11-2
CSARGEWEYNEQFF,TGCAGTGCTAGAGGGGAGTGGGAGTACAATGAGCAGTTCTTC,.,TRBJ2-1,.,TRBV20-1
CASSLRSGGSNQPQHF,TGTGCCAGCAGCTTGCGTTCGGGGGGAAGCAATCAGCCCCAGCATTTT,.,TRBJ1-5,.,TRBV5-6
CSAPPRLDHNEQFF,TGCAGTGCCCCTCCGAGGCTAGACCACAATGAGCAGTTCTTC,.,TRBJ2-1,.,TRBV20-1
CASSLSPGPDSYEQYF,TGCGCCAGCAGCTTGAGTCCGGGACCGGACTCCTACGAGCAGTACTTC,few,TRBJ2-7,.,TRBV5-1
CASSLASRTGHNEQFF,TGTGCCAGCAGCTTAGCTTCCAGGACAGGGCACAATGAGCAGTTCTTC,.,TRBJ2-1,TRBD1,TRBV7-6
CASSNAGAQQETQYF,TGTGCCAGCAGCAACGCGGGGGCCCAACAAGAGACCCAGTACTTC,few,TRBJ2-5,.,TRBV28
CASSLAADSAYEQYF,TGTGCCAGCAGCTTAGCCGCCGACTCGGCCTACGAGCAGTACTTC,.,TRBJ2-7,.,TRBV7-6